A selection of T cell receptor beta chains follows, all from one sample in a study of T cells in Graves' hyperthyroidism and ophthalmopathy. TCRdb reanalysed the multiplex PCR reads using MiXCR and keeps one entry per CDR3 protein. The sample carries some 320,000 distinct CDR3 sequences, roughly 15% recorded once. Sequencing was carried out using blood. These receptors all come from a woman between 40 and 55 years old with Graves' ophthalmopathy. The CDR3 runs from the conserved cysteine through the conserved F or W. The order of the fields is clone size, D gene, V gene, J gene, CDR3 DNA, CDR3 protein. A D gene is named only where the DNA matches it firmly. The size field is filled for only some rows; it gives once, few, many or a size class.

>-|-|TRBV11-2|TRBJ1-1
TGTGCCAGCAGCTTATGGGAGTGGACTGAAGCTTTCTTT
CASSLWEWTEAFF
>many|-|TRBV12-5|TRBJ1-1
TGTGCTAGTGGTTGGGGGCAACAGGGTCTGAACACTGAAGCTTTCTTT
CASGWGQQGLNTEAFF
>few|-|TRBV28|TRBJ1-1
TGTGCCAGCAGTCGTACAGGAGTCAGGACTGAAGCTTTCTTT
CASSRTGVRTEAFF
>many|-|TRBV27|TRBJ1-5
TGTGCCAGCAAAAGTCAGGACGGAGACAATCAGCCCCAGCATTTT
CASKSQDGDNQPQHF
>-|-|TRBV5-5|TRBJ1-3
TGTGCCAGCAGCTCTAGGGGAGACGGAAACACCATATATTTT
CASSSRGDGNTIYF
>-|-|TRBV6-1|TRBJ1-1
TGTGCCAGCAGTCCCCCGGGGGCCTGGACTGAAGCTTTCTTT
CASSPPGAWTEAFF
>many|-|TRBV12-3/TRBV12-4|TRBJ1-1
TGTGCCAGCAGCCCCGGCAAGGGGTACACTGAAGCTTTCTTT
CASSPGKGYTEAFF
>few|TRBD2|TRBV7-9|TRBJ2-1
TGTGCCAGCAGCGCTAGCGGGTTAAACAATGAGCAGTTCTTC
CASSASGLNNEQFF
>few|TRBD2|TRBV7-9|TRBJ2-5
TGTGCCAGCATGCGCGGGGGGGCCTGGGAGACCCAGTACTTC
CASMRGGAWETQYF
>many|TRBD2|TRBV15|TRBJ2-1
TGTGCCACCAGCAGAGACGGGAGGGCCTCGTCGGGCGAGCAGTTCTTC
CATSRDGRASSGEQFF
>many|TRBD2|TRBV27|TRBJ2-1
TGTGCCAGCAGTTATTCGGGACTAGCACCCCGGGAGCAGTTCTTC
CASSYSGLAPREQFF
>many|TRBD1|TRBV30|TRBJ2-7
TGTGCCTGGAGTAAAACAGGGGGCCACGAGCAGTACTTC
CAWSKTGGHEQYF